Each of the 27 T cell receptor beta chains below was sequenced from the same sample in a study of cytomegalovirus exposure and HLA in healthy donors. The PCR had 60 Vbeta and 13 Jbeta primers. Profiled with immunoSEQ multiplex PCR; TCRdb holds only in-frame clones, not every one. Of fewer than 200,000 clones listed, about 80% were seen once; the top ten hold roughly 9%. Sample: PBMCs. The source is a man between 18 and 29 years old in good health and CMV-seropositive.

This chain connects TRBV14 to TRBJ2-1; no clear D gene. The germline V gene encodes CDR1 SGHDN and CDR2 FVKESK. The CDR3 has 13 residues. V was pared by 2 bases and J by 8 bases, with 10 bases between. The CDR3 DNA is TGTGCCAGCAGCCAACCCCCCGGGTATGAGCAGTTCTTC. Protein sequence: CASSQPPGYEQFF.

This rearrangement joins TRBV7-2 to TRBJ2-3; perhaps TRBD1 as D (6 bases). The CDR3 contains 16 residues. The germline gives CDR1 SGHTA, CDR2 FQGNSA. V lost 0 bases and J 1 base, leaving 11 bases between the germline ends. The CDR3, as DNA: TGTGCCAGCAGCTTAGCCGGGACAAGCGGCACAGATACGCAGTATTTT. It translates to CASSLAGTSGTDTQYF.

The chain joins TRBV4-3 to TRBJ2-7; the D gene is possibly TRBD2 (5 bases). Trimming took 1 base from V and 0 from J, leaving 13 bases between them. The germline CDR1 and CDR2 sequences are LGHNA and YSLEER. The length of the CDR3 is 16 residues. For the CDR3, the DNA is TGCGCCAGCAGCCAAGGATGGAGGACCGACTCCTACGAGCAGTACTTC. Residues: CASSQGWRTDSYEQYF.

The table lists this clone with a count of one. The CDR3 sequence: CASSLGVMAGAQETQYF. As DNA, the CDR3 is TGTGCCAGCAGCTTAGGGGTTATGGCAGGGGCTCAAGAGACCCAGTACTTC. The rearrangement uses TRBV11-2 and TRBJ2-5, with a tentative D call TRBD1 (6 bases). There are 17 residues in the CDR3. V shed 1 base and J shed 2 bases, with 17 bases lying between them. CDR1 is SGHAT and CDR2 is FQNNGV in the germline V gene. The variable domain in full, completed from reference TRBV11-2 and TRBJ2-5, reads EAGVAQSPRYKIIEKRQSVAFWCNPISGHATLYWYQQILGQGPKLLIQFQNNGVVDDSQLPKDRFSAERLKGVDSTLKIQPAKLEDSAVYLCASSLGVMAGAQETQYFGPGTRLLVL.

This clone has a single count. The chain has TRBV18 and TRBJ1-1; D is possibly TRBD1 (6 bases). The CDR3 totals 15 residues. Looked up from germline, CDR1 is KGHSH and CDR2 is LQKENI. V gave up 1 base and J gave up 5 bases, with 14 bases separating them. The CDR3 region is CASSPQGVGQTEAFF. CDR3 DNA sequence: TGTGCCAGCTCACCACAAGGGGTAGGACAGACTGAAGCTTTCTTT.

This CDR3 is CASSSRPREDTEAFF. Here the CDR3 DNA reads TGCGCCAGCAGCTCGCGCCCACGGGAGGACACTGAAGCTTTCTTT. The chain uses TRBV5-1 and TRBJ1-1, with D uncertain. V was trimmed by 3 bases and J by 3 bases, leaving 15 bases between them. The CDR3 totals 15 residues. Germline CDR1 and CDR2: SGHRS and YFSETQ.

The chain joins TRBV27 to TRBJ2-7; D is unclear. The V end was cut by 1 base, the J end by 1 base, with 5 bases between. The CDR3 runs 13 residues. Germline CDR1 reads MNHEY; CDR2 reads SMNVEV (reference sequence). DNA for the CDR3: TGTGCCAGCAGTTTATTTATATCCTACGAGCAGTACTTC. This encodes CASSLFISYEQYF.

This chain uses TRBV27 with TRBJ2-7; 8 bases fit TRBD1. The ends lost 5 bases at V and 4 bases at J; junction bases unmatched: 7. The germline gives CDR1 MNHEY, CDR2 SMNVEV (reference sequence). The CDR3 is made up of 14 amino acids. In DNA, the CDR3 is TGTGCCAGCAGTGGCGGACAGGGTGGGTACGAGCAGTACTTC. Its protein is CASSGGQGGYEQYF.

The rearrangement links TRBV5-1 to TRBJ1-3, with D possibly TRBD1 on 5 matching bases. The V end was cut by 2 bases, the J end by 4 bases, with 13 bases between. The CDR3 totals 15 residues. From germline, CDR1 is SGHRS and CDR2 YFSETQ. The CDR3 bases are TGCGCCAGCAGCTTCGACAGTGGGGCAGGAAACACCATATATTTT. Encoded protein: CASSFDSGAGNTIYF. The full variable domain, completed using reference TRBV5-1 and TRBJ1-3, is KAGVTQTPRYLIKTRGQQVTLSCSPISGHRSVSWYQQTPGQGLQFLFEYFSETQRNKGNFPGRFSGRQFSNSRSEMNVSTLELGDSALYLCASSFDSGAGNTIYFGEGSWLTVV.

This clone showed up just a few times. The chain carries TRBV7-2 and TRBJ1-1, with D hard to call. The CDR3 loop spans 14 amino acids. CDR1 is SGHTA, CDR2 FQGNSA, per germline. V was cut by 2 bases and J by 2 bases, with 9 bases left in between. CDR3 protein: CASSLRDFNTEAFF. CDR3 DNA sequence: TGTGCCAGCAGCTTACGAGACTTCAACACTGAAGCTTTCTTT.

This clone was recorded once. The chain has TRBV7-9 and TRBJ2-7; 7 bases line up with TRBD1. This CDR3 comprises 14 residues. The V segment lost 3 bases and the J segment 3 bases; nucleotides outside the gene matches: 5. Germline V gene sequence: CDR1 SEHNR, CDR2 FQNEAQ (reference sequence). CDR3: CASSLRQGIYEQYF. The CDR3 DNA is TGTGCCAGCAGCTTGCGACAGGGAATCTACGAGCAGTACTTC.

This chain links TRBV13 with TRBJ1-5; no clear D gene. This CDR3 region has 13 residues. From germline, CDR1 is PRHDT and CDR2 FYEKMQ (reference sequence). V lost 5 bases to trimming and J lost 6 bases, with 11 bases between them. The DNA of the CDR3 is TGTGCCAGCAGCCCTCGCGGCGTTCAGCCCCAGCATTTT. It is translated as CASSPRGVQPQHF.

The chain combines TRBV15 with TRBJ1-1, with 7 bases matching TRBD1. V shed 5 bases and J 0 bases; nucleotides not matched to a gene: 6. The CDR3 loop spans 15 amino acids. CDR1 is LNHNV and CDR2 is YYDKDF in the germline V gene (reference sequence). Here the CDR3 reads CATSYGGQLNTEAFF. CDR3 sequence (DNA): TGTGCCACCAGCTACGGGGGACAGTTGAACACTGAAGCTTTCTTT.

The chain recombines TRBV14 with TRBJ2-2; D unclear. CDR1 is SGHDN and CDR2 is FVKESK in the germline V gene. Trimming left V 1 base short and J 2 bases short, with 11 bases between. The CDR3 consists of 16 residues. CDR3 protein: CASSQVKSVNTGELFF. The CDR3 nucleotides are TGTGCCAGCAGCCAAGTTAAGAGCGTTAACACCGGGGAGCTGTTTTTT.

V is TRBV27 and J is TRBJ1-2; the D gene is possibly TRBD1 (6 bases). Germline V lookup: CDR1 MNHEY, CDR2 SMNVEV (reference sequence). V was shortened by 6 bases and J by 2 bases, with 13 bases between the two germline ends. This CDR3 is built from 14 residues. The CDR3 DNA reads TGTGCCAGCAGGGGGGCAGGGTCAAACTATGGCTACACCTTC. Translated: CASRGAGSNYGYTF.

The chain is built from TRBV5-1 and TRBJ2-7; 9 bases align to TRBD2. Losses at the gene ends were 0 bases for V and 5 bases for J; bases not matched to a gene: 9. The CDR3 has 16 amino acids. Germline V gives CDR1 SGHRS, CDR2 YFSETQ. The CDR3 sequence is CASSLETSGLLDEQYF. Here the CDR3 DNA reads TGCGCCAGCAGCTTGGAGACTAGCGGTTTACTCGACGAGCAGTACTTC.

This rearrangement joins TRBV4-1 to TRBJ2-4, with a weak D call TRBD2 (6 bases). CDR3 length: 17 amino acids. CDR1 is MGHRA and CDR2 is YSYEKL in the germline V gene. V was trimmed by 1 base and J by 9 bases, leaving 22 bases between them. The DNA for the CDR3 is TGCGCCAGCAGCCAAGTATTCGGCGGGACGCGCGAGTCCATTCAGTACTTC. Translated, it gives CASSQVFGGTRESIQYF.

The chain couples TRBV9 to TRBJ2-1; 9 bases match TRBD2. Germline assignment: CDR1 SGDLS and CDR2 YYNGEE. The J segment lost 5 bases and the V segment lost 4 bases, leaving 7 bases of the junction unmatched. The CDR3 covers 15 residues. CDR3 DNA sequence: TGTGCCAGCAGCCCTCAAGGACTAGCGAACAATGAGCAGTTCTTC. Translation: CASSPQGLANNEQFF.

In this sample, this clone turned up a few times. This sequence joins TRBV4-1 and TRBJ2-7, with a weak D call TRBD1 (5 bases). The V and J ends lost 3 bases and 3 bases respectively, with 18 bases between them. The germline CDR1 and CDR2 sequences are MGHRA and YSYEKL. The CDR3 covers 16 residues. In nucleotides, the CDR3 is TGCGCCAGCAGCCAGGGATTAGGGGTTCCCAACTACGAGCAGTACTTC. Translation: CASSQGLGVPNYEQYF.

The rearrangement joins TRBV23-1 to TRBJ2-1; a possible D gene is TRBD1 (6 bases). TRBV23-1 is marked as an open reading frame, function uncertain. The germline V and J ends were trimmed by 3 bases and 7 bases, with 13 bases remaining between them. The CDR3 runs 14 residues. The CDR3 protein is CASSQAKRGNEQFF. In nucleotides, the CDR3 is TGCGCCAGCAGTCAGGCCAAGAGGGGGAATGAGCAGTTCTTC.

The genes are TRBV5-1 and TRBJ1-1, with no clear D. Germline V lookup: CDR1 SGHRS, CDR2 YFSETQ. V lost 4 bases, J lost 5 bases, and 18 bases lay in between. CDR3 length: 15 residues. The CDR3 sequence is CASSPYRGFKTEAFF. The DNA of the CDR3 is TGCGCCAGCAGCCCCTATCGGGGTTTTAAAACTGAAGCTTTCTTT.

The V call is TRBV6-6, the J call TRBJ2-7; D possibly corresponds to TRBD1 (6 bases). The CDR3 length is 12 residues. The germline V gene has CDR1 MNHNY and CDR2 SVGAGI (reference sequence). Trimming pared 6 bases from V and 2 bases from J, leaving 8 bases between. For the CDR3, the DNA is TGTGCCAGCAGCCAGGGGACCTACGAGCAGTACTTC. The encoded protein is CASSQGTYEQYF.

The chain uses TRBV27 and TRBJ2-2; TRBD2 might be the D (6 bases). CDR1 MNHEY and CDR2 SMNVEV come from the germline V gene (reference sequence). Trimming removed 0 bases at V and 1 base at J, with 6 bases between. This CDR3 spans 15 amino acids. CDR3 sequence (DNA): TGTGCCAGCAGTTTATCGGGGGGGAACACCGGGGAGCTGTTTTTT. This codes for CASSLSGGNTGELFF.

This clone has only one observation. The genes are TRBV5-8 and TRBJ2-6, with a weak D call TRBD2 (6 bases). In germline, CDR1 is SGHTS, CDR2 YDEGEE. Trimming pared 0 bases from V and 1 base from J, leaving 14 bases between. This CDR3 comprises 18 residues. CDR3 loop: CASSLEWRGGSGANVLTF. For the CDR3, the DNA is TGTGCCAGCAGCTTGGAATGGAGGGGAGGTTCTGGGGCCAACGTCCTGACTTTC. Filled out from reference TRBV5-8 and TRBJ2-6, the complete variable domain reads EAGVTQSPTHLIKTRGQQATLRCSPISGHTSVYWYQQALGLGLQFLLWYDEGEERNRGNFPPRFSGRQFPNYSSELNVNALELEDSALYLCASSLEWRGGSGANVLTFGAGSRLTVL.

The genes are TRBV14 and TRBJ1-2; D is possibly TRBD1 (5 bases). This CDR3 is built from 16 residues. V was clipped by 4 bases and J by 4 bases, with 19 bases between them. In germline, CDR1 is SGHDN, CDR2 FVKESK. The CDR3 protein is CASSLGRRAATYGYTF. DNA for the CDR3: TGTGCCAGCAGCCTCGGACGCAGGGCGGCCACCTATGGCTACACCTTC.

This chain joins TRBV2 and TRBJ1-3, with 8 bases fitting TRBD1. The V gene end was trimmed by 3 bases and the J gene end by 3 bases; junction bases not matched to a gene: 7. The germline CDR1 and CDR2 sequences are SNHLY and FYNNEI. The CDR3 length is 16 residues. DNA for the CDR3: TGTGCCAGCAGTGATTGGGTAGGGACAGGTGGAAACACCATATATTTT. Protein product: CASSDWVGTGGNTIYF.

As DNA, the CDR3 is TGTGCCAGCAGCTTAGCTAACTTACGAGAGACCCAGTACTTC. It is translated as CASSLANLRETQYF. This chain connects TRBV7-8 to TRBJ2-5; D gene unclear. This CDR3 has 14 residues. V gave up 0 bases and J gave up 4 bases, with 9 bases separating them. Germline V gene data show CDR1 as SGHVS and CDR2 as FQNEAQ.